The text below deals with one T cell receptor (beta chain). This record comes from a study of beta chain features in type 1 diabetes. Investigators reverse transcribed all isolated RNA, so they sequenced expressed TCRB transcripts. The data were produced by immunoSEQ multiplex PCR, yet TCRdb's version contains in-frame clones alone and is incomplete. The repertoire holds around 150,000 clones, about 8.5% seen once, with 0.5% to 0.65% in the top ten. This CDR3 spans 16 amino acids. The V end was cut by 6 bases, the J end by 0 bases, with 12 bases between. The germline V gene encodes CDR1 MNHNY and CDR2 SVGAGI (reference sequence).

V usage is TRBV6-6 and J usage is TRBJ1-6; D may be TRBD1 (6 bases). This TCR came from a man younger than 35 in good health. What was sequenced was central memory CD4+ T cells from blood. This CDR3 is CASRPQGSSYNSPLHF. DNA for the CDR3: TGTGCCAGCAGGCCCCAGGGGAGCTCCTATAATTCACCCCTCCACTTT.